The clone carrying this TCR beta chain was recorded at least ten times. Its target is not known. Unique molecular identifiers (one per individual cDNA molecule) were attached. TCRdb analysed the 5' RACE reads with MiXCR anew, one entry per CDR3 protein. The data hold 83,000 or so distinct CDR3 sequences, with about 10% observed a single time. The record originates from a study of early T cells in non-severe SARS-CoV-2 infection. Study-level background: Sequencing of bulk RNA from unsorted whole blood was done, without chain pairing. Broader study findings: Anti-spike CD8 specificities were favored by VDJdb matching, whose results missed private and CD4 specificities.

This clonotype was sampled from an adult who was a healthcare worker with PCR-confirmed SARS-CoV-2 infection or an uninfected control (not recorded which). The sequencing here drew on whole blood, taken at baseline.

As DNA, the CDR3 is TGTGCCAGCAGGGGGGACACTGTCATTCAGTACTTC. Amino acid sequence: CASRGDTVIQYF. The chain joins TRBV28 to TRBJ2-4, with D tentatively TRBD1 (6 bases). CDR1 MDHEN and CDR2 SYDVKM come from the germline V gene. With 6 bases removed from V and 9 bases from J, the gap between germline ends came to 12 bases. The CDR3 covers 12 residues.